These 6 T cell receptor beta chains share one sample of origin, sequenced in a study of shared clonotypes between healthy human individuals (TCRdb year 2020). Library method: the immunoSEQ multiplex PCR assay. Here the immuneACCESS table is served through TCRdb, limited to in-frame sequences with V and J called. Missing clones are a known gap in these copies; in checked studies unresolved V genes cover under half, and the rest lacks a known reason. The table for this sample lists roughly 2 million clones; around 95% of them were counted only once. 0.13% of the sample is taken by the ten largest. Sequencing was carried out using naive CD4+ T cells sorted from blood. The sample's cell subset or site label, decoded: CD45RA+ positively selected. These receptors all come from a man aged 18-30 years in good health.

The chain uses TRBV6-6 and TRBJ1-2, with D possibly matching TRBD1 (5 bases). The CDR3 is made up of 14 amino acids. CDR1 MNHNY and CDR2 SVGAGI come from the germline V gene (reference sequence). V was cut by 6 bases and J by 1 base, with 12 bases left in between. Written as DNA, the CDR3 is TGTGCCAGCAGCCCGGACACCTTTAACTATGGCTACACCTTC. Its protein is CASSPDTFNYGYTF.

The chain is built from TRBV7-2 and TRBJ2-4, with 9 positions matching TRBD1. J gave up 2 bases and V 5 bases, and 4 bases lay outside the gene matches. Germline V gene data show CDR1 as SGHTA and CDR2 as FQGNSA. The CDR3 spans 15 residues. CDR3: CASSLDRGTKNIQYF. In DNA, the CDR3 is TGTGCCAGCAGCCTGGACAGGGGAACCAAAAACATTCAGTACTTC.

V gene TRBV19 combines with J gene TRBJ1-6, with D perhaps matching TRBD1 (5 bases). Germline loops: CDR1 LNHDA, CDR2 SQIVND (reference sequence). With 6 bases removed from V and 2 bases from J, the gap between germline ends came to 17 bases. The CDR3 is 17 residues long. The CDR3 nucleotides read TGTGCCAGTAGAGAGGGGTCGACAGTTACCTATAATTCACCCCTCCACTTT. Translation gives CASREGSTVTYNSPLHF.

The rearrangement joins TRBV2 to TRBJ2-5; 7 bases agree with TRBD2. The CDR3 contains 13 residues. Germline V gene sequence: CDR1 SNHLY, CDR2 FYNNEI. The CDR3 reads CAGGQNLQETQYF. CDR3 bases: TGTGCGGGAGGGCAGAATCTCCAAGAGACCCAGTACTTC. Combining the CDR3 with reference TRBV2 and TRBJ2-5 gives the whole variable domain EPEVTQTPSHQVTQMGQEVILRCVPISNHLYFYWYRQILGQKVEFLVSFYNNEISEKSEIFDDQFSVERPDGSNFTLKIRSTKLEDSAMYFCAGGQNLQETQYFGPGTRLLVL.

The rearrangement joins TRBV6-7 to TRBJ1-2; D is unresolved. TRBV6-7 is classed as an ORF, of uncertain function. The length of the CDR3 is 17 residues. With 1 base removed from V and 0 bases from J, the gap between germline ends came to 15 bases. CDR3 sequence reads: CASSYLFPGPTNYGYTF. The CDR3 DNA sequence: TGTGCCAGCAGTTACTTATTCCCGGGTCCTACTAACTATGGCTACACCTTC.

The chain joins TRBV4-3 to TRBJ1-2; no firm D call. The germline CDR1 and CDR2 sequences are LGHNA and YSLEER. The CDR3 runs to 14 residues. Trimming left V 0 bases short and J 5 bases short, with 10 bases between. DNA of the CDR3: TGCGCCAGCAGCCAAGATAGAGGGAGATATGGCTACACCTTC. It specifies CASSQDRGRYGYTF.